These 8 T cell receptor beta chains were sequenced from one sample in a study of long-term antiretroviral therapy in people with HIV. Run at survey level, the immunoSEQ assay was version v3.0. Only in-frame clones appear in the TCRdb table, and some are missing; sequencing was by immunoSEQ multiplex PCR. The table records thousands of clones, roughly 84% of them present only once. Here the sequenced sample was unsorted PBMCs, taken 0.3 years before starting antiretroviral therapy. The receptors come from a man aged 25 to 40 with HIV.

The CDR3 nucleotides are TGTGCCAGTACAGCGGGAGGATTCGGTGAGCAGTTCTTC. It is translated as CASTAGGFGEQFF. J is TRBJ2-1 and V is TRBV19, with TRBD2 matching 9 bases. V lost 7 bases to trimming and J lost 9 bases; unmatched junction nucleotides: 7. CDR1 is LNHDA and CDR2 is SQIVND in the germline V gene (reference sequence). This CDR3 contains 13 residues.

This clone was detected only once. J is TRBJ2-1 and V is TRBV10-1; TRBD2 matches 8 bases. Looked up from germline, CDR1 is WNHNN and CDR2 is SYGVQD (reference sequence). The trim removed 5 bases at V and 4 bases at J, leaving 7 bases unmatched. The CDR3 length is 15 residues. CDR3 bases: TGCGCCAGCAGTTTTACTAGCGGCTCTTACAATGAGCAGTTCTTC. It encodes CASSFTSGSYNEQFF.

Here the CDR3 reads CASSTGRGRNTEAFF. The CDR3 DNA is TGTGCCAGTAGTACAGGCAGGGGGAGGAACACTGAAGCTTTCTTT. This chain joins TRBV19 and TRBJ1-1; 7 bases fit TRBD1. The CDR3 contains 15 residues. Germline V CDR1 and CDR2: LNHDA, SQIVND (reference sequence). Losses at the gene ends were 4 bases for V and 1 base for J; bases not matched to a gene: 6. The variable domain in full, completed from reference TRBV19 and TRBJ1-1, reads DGGITQSPKYLFRKEGQNVTLSCEQNLNHDAMYWYRQDPGQGLRLIYYSQIVNDFQKGDIAEGYSVSREKKESFPLTVTSAQKNPTAFYLCASSTGRGRNTEAFFGQGTRLTVV.

The chain joins TRBV27 to TRBJ1-6; a possible D gene is TRBD1 (5 bases). The V end lost 2 bases, the J end lost 7 bases, and 12 bases lay between the germline ends. The CDR3 spans 15 residues. Germline assignment: CDR1 MNHEY and CDR2 SMNVEV (reference sequence). Written as DNA, the CDR3 is TGTGCCAGCAGTTTAGGCCGAGCAGGGAATTCACCCCTCCACTTT. As protein: CASSLGRAGNSPLHF.

V is TRBV6-1 and J is TRBJ1-2; D is perhaps TRBD1 (6 bases). The CDR3 is made up of 16 amino acids. V dropped 3 bases and J dropped 3 bases, with 17 bases sitting between them. Germline loops: CDR1 MNHNS, CDR2 SASEGT. CDR3 nucleotides: TGTGCCAGCAGTGATGGAGTGGCAGGGGTCGACTATGGCTACACCTTC. This sequence encodes CASSDGVAGVDYGYTF.

This rearrangement joins TRBV28 to TRBJ1-4; no definite D call. The germline V and J ends were trimmed by 5 bases and 0 bases, with 10 bases remaining between them. In germline, CDR1 is MDHEN, CDR2 SYDVKM. The CDR3 consists of 15 residues. This CDR3 is CASSKRFATNEKLFF. The DNA of the CDR3 is TGTGCCAGCAGTAAGAGGTTTGCAACTAATGAAAAACTGTTTTTT. The complete variable domain, with remaining parts taken from reference TRBV28 and TRBJ1-4, reads DVKVTQSSRYLVKRTGEKVFLECVQDMDHENMFWYRQDPGLGLRLIYFSYDVKMKEKGDIPEGYSVSREKKERFSLILESASTNQTSMYLCASSKRFATNEKLFFGSGTQLSVL.

This rearrangement joins TRBV5-5 to TRBJ1-3; tentative D call: TRBD1 (5 bases). The ends were cut back, 0 bases at V and 2 bases at J, with 15 bases in the middle. The CDR3 extends over 17 amino acids. Germline-derived CDR1 and CDR2 are SGHKS and YYEKEE (reference sequence). CDR3 DNA sequence: TGTGCCAGCAGCTTGGAAGTCGGAGGGGTAGCTGGAAACACCATATATTTT. As protein: CASSLEVGGVAGNTIYF. Using reference TRBV5-5 and TRBJ1-3 for the parts outside the CDR3, the full variable domain is DAGVTQSPTHLIKTRGQQVTLRCSPISGHKSVSWYQQVLGQGPQFIFQYYEKEERGRGNFPDRFSARQFPNYSSELNVNALLLGDSALYLCASSLEVGGVAGNTIYFGEGSWLTVV.

The chain joins TRBV6-4 to TRBJ2-3; TRBD1 is a possible D gene (5 bases). Germline loops: CDR1 MRHNA, CDR2 SNTAGT. Trimming stripped 4 bases from V and 0 bases from J, with 5 bases between. The length of the CDR3 is 13 residues. The CDR3 DNA sequence: TGTGCCAGCAGTGGGGGCAGCACAGATACGCAGTATTTT. This gives the protein CASSGGSTDTQYF.